This record looks at one T cell receptor (beta chain) sequence and its context. This sequence may be a read error, since a much larger clone differs from it by one base. The sample comes from a study of T cells in Graves' hyperthyroidism and ophthalmopathy. Germline V gene lookup returns CDR1 DFQATT and CDR2 SNEGSKA (reference sequence). The CDR3 consists of 15 residues. There were TCR beta CDR3 regions amplified from RNA transcripts. Primed by the HTBI set, a first-round RT-PCR was run on the TCR CDR3. TCRdb recomputed calls from the multiplex PCR reads with MiXCR, one row per CDR3 protein. The data contain around 400,000 distinct CDR3 sequences, roughly 15% of them singletons.

This chain joins TRBV20-1 and TRBJ1-6, with 7 bases identical to TRBD1. Sequencing used blood. The TCR comes from an older woman with Graves' ophthalmopathy. The DNA for the CDR3 is TGCAGTGCTAGGGTCACGGGACAGTATAATCCACCCCTCCACTTT. Amino acids: CSARVTGQYNPPLHF.